This T cell receptor (beta chain) was retrieved from a study of beta chain features in type 1 diabetes. About the research overall: Summed over all samples, the examined sorted cells came to more than 85 million.

General study findings and limits: Shortening of TCRB CDR3s, moderate but significant, appeared in all four CD4+ subsets of Type 1 diabetes patients.

Turning to this clone: Antigen: not known.

Germline V gene data show CDR1 as SGHRS and CDR2 as YFSETQ. CDR3 size: 15 residues. The V gene end was trimmed by 4 bases and the J gene end by 7 bases; junction bases not matched to a gene: 13. Expressed TCRB transcripts were sequenced after all isolated RNA was converted to cDNA. Data came from immunoSEQ multiplex PCR; TCRdb stores just in-frame clones and leaves some out. The table records 150,000 to 160,000 clones, roughly 11% of them present only once. The chain recombines TRBV5-1 with TRBJ1-1; 7 bases are shared with TRBD1. This clonotype was sampled from a man younger than 30 in good health. Sequencing was carried out using central memory CD4+ T cells from blood. Written as DNA, the CDR3 is TGCGCCAGCAGCCCCCTCCGAACCGGACAGGTTGAAGCTTTCTTT. Its translation is CASSPLRTGQVEAFF.